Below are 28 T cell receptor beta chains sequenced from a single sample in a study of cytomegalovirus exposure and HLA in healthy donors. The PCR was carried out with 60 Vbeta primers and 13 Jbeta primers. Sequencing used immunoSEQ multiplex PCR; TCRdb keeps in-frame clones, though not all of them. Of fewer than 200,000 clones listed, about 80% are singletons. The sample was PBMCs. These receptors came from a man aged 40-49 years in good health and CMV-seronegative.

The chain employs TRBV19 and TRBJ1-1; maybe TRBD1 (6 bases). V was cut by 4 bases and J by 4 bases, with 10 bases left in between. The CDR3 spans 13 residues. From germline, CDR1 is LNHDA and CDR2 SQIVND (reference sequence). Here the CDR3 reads CASSTTGSTEAFF. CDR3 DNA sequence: TGTGCCAGTAGTACTACAGGGAGCACTGAAGCTTTCTTT.

The CDR3 is CASSFGLAFSQETQYF. The CDR3 DNA reads TGCGCCAGCAGCTTTGGGCTAGCGTTCTCCCAAGAGACCCAGTACTTC. V usage is TRBV5-1 and J usage is TRBJ2-5, with D perhaps matching TRBD2 (6 bases). The V gene lost 2 bases and the J gene lost 1 base, with 15 bases spanning the gap. Germline lookup yields CDR1 SGHRS and CDR2 YFSETQ. CDR3 size: 16 residues.

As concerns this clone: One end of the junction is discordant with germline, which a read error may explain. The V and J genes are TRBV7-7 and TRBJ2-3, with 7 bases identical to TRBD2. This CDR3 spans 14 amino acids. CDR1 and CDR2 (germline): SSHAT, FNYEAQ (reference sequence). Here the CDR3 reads CASSLGGSADTQYF. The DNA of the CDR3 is TGTGCTAGCAGCTTGGGCGGGAGTGCAGATACGCAGTATTTT.

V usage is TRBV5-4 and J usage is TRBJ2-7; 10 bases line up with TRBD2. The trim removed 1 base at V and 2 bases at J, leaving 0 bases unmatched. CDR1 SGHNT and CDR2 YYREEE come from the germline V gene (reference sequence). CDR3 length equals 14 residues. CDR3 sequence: CASSLSGRAYEQYF. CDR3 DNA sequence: TGTGCCAGCAGCTTGAGCGGGAGGGCCTACGAGCAGTACTTC.

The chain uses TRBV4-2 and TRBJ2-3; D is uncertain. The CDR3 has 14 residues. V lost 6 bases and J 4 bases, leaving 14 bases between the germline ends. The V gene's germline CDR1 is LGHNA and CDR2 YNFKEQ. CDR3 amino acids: CASRLRIVADTQYF. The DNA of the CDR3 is TGTGCCAGCAGGCTCCGAATAGTGGCAGATACGCAGTATTTT.

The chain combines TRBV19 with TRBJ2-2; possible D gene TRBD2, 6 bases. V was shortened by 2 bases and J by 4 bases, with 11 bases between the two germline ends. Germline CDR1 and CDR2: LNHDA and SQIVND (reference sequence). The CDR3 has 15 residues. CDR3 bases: TGTGCCAGTAGTATATTGTGGGAGGCCACCGGGGAGCTGTTTTTT. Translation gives CASSILWEATGELFF.

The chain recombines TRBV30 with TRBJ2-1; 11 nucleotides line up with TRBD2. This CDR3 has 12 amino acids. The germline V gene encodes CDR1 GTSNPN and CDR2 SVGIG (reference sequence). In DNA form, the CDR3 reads TGTGTCTCTAGCGGGAGGAACTATGAGCAGTTCTTC. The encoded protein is CVSSGRNYEQFF.

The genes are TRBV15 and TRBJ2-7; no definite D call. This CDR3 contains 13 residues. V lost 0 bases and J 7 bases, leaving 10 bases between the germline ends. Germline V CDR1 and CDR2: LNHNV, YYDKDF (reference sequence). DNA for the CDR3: TGTGCCACCAGCAGAGAAACGAGGTTAGAGCAGTACTTC. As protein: CATSRETRLEQYF. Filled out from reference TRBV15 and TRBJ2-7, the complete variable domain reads DAMVIQNPRYQVTQFGKPVTLSCSQTLNHNVMYWYQQKSSQAPKLLFHYYDKDFNNEADTPDNFQSRRPNTSFCFLDIRSPGLGDTAMYLCATSRETRLEQYFGPGTRLTVT.

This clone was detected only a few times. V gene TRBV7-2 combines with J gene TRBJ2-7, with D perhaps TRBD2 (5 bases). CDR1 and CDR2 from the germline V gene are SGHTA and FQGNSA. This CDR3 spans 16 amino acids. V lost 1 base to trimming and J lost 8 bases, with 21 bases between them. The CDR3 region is CASSLGRGRGLRQQYF. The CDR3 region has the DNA TGTGCCAGCAGCTTAGGTCGAGGGCGAGGCCTTCGGCAGCAGTACTTC.

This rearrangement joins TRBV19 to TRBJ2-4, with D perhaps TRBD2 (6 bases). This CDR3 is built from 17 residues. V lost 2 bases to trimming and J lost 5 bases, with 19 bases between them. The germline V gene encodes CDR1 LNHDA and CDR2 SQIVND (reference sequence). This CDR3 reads CASSIYLGGPLENIQYF. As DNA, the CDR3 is TGTGCCAGTAGTATATATTTAGGAGGGCCGTTGGAAAACATTCAGTACTTC. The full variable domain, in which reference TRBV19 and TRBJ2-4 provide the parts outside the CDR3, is DGGITQSPKYLFRKEGQNVTLSCEQNLNHDAMYWYRQDPGQGLRLIYYSQIVNDFQKGDIAEGYSVSREKKESFPLTVTSAQKNPTAFYLCASSIYLGGPLENIQYFGAGTRLSVL.

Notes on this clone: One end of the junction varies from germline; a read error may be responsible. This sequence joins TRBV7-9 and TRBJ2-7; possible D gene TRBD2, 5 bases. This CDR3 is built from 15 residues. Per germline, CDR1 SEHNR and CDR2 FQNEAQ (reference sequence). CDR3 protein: CSSSPLDSARGGQYF. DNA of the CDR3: TGTTCCAGCAGCCCCTTGGACTCGGCCCGAGGAGGGCAGTACTTC. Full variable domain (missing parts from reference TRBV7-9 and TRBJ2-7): DTGVSQNPRHKITKRGQNVTFRCDPISEHNRLYWYRQTLGQGPEFLTYFQNEAQLEKSRLLSDRFSAERPKGSFSTLEIQRTEQGDSAMYLCSSSPLDSARGGQYFGPGTRLTVT.

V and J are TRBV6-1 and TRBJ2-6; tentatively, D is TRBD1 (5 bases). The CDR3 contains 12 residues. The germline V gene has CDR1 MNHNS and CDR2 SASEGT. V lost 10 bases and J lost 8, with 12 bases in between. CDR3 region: CATRELPNVLTF. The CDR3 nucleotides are TGTGCCACCAGGGAACTACCCAACGTCCTGACTTTC.

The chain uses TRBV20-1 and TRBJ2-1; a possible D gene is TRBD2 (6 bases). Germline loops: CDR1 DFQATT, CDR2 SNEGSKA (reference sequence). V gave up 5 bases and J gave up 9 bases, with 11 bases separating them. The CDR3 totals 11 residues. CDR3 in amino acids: CSAPRAGEQFF. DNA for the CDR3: TGCAGTGCTCCCCGAGCGGGTGAGCAGTTCTTC.

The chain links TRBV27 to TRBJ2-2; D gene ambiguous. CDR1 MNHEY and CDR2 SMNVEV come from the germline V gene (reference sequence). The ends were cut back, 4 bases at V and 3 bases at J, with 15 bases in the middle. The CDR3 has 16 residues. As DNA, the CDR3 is TGTGCCAGCAGTTCGTTGACACCTATATACACCGGGGAGCTGTTTTTT. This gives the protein CASSSLTPIYTGELFF.

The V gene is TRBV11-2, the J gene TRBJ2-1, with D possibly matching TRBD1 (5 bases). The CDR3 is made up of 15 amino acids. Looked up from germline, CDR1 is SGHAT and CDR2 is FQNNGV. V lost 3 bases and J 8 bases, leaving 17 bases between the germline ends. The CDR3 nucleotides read TGTGCCAGCAGCTTCAGGGTCCCAGTCATCGATGAGCAGTTCTTC. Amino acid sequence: CASSFRVPVIDEQFF.

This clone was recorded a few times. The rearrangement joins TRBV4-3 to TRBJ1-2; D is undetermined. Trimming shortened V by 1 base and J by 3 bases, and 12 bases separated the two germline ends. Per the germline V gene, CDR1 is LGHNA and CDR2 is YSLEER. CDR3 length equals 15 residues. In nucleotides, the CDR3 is TGCGCCAGCAGCCAAGGCTCAGACGGGGACTATGGCTACACCTTC. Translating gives CASSQGSDGDYGYTF.

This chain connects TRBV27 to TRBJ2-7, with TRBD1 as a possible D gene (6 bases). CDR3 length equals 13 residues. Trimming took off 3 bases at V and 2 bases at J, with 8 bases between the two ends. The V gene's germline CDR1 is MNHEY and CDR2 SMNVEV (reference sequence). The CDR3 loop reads CASSFPGAYEQYF. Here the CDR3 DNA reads TGTGCCAGCAGTTTTCCAGGGGCCTACGAGCAGTACTTC.

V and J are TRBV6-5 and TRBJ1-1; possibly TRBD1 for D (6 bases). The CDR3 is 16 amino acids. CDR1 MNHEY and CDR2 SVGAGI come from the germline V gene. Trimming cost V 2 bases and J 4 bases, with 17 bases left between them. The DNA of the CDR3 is TGTGCCAGCAGTTACAGGGGGTTCCCTGGAGGCACTGAAGCTTTCTTT. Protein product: CASSYRGFPGGTEAFF.

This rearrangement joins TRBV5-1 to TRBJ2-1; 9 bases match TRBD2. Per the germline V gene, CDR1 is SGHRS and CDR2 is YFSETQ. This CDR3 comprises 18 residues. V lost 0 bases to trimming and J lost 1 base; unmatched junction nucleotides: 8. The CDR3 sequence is CASSLGSSGTHSYNEQFF. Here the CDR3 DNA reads TGCGCCAGCAGCTTGGGTTCTAGCGGGACTCATTCCTACAATGAGCAGTTCTTC.

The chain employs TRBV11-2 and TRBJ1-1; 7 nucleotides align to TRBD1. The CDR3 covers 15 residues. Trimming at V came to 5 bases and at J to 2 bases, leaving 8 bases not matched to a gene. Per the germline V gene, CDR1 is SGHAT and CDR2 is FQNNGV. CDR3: CASSGTGESNTEAFF. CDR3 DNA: TGTGCCAGCAGCGGAACAGGGGAAAGCAACACTGAAGCTTTCTTT.

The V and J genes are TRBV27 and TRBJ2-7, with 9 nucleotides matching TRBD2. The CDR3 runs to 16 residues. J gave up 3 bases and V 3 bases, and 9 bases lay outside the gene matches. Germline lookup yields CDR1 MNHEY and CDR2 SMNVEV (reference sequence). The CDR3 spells CASSFGGGGLGYEQYF. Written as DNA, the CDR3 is TGTGCCAGCAGTTTTGGCGGGGGGGGTCTCGGCTACGAGCAGTACTTC.

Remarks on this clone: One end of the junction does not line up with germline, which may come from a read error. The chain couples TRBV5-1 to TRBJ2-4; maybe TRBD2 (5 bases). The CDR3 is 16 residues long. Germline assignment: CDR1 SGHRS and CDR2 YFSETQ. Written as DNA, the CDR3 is TGCGCCAGCAGCTTGGTCGGGGTTTCGGCCAAAAACAGTCAGTACTTC. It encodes CASSLVGVSAKNSQYF.

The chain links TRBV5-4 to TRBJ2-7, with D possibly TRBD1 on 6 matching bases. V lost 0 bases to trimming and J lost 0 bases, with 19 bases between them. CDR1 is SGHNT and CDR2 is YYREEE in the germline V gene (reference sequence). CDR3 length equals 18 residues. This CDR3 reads CASSLVGGRDTSSYEQYF. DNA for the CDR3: TGTGCCAGCAGCTTGGTTGGCGGACGGGACACGAGCTCCTACGAGCAGTACTTC.

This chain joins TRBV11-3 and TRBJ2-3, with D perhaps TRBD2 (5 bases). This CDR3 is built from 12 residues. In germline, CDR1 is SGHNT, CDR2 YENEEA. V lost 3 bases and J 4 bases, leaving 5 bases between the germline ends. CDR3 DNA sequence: TGTGCCAGCAGCTTGAGGGCAGATACGCAGTATTTT. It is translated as CASSLRADTQYF.

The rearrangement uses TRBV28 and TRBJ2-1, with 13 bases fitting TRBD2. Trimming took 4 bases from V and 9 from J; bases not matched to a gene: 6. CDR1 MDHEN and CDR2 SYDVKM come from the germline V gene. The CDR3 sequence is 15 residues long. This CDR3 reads CASSSRLAGGREQFF. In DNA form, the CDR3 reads TGTGCCAGCAGTTCACGACTAGCGGGGGGCCGTGAGCAGTTCTTC.

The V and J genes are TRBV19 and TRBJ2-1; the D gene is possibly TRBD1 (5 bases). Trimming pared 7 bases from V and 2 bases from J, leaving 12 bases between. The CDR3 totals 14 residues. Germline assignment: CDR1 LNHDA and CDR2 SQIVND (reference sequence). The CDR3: CASTKGYAYNEQFF. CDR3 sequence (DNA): TGTGCCAGTACCAAGGGGTATGCCTACAATGAGCAGTTCTTC.

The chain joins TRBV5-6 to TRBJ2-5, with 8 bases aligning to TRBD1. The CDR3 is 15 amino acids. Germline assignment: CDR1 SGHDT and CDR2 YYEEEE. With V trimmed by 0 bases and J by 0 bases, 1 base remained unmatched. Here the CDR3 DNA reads TGTGCCAGCAGCTTGGGACAGGGGTACCAAGAGACCCAGTACTTC. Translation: CASSLGQGYQETQYF.

The CDR3 protein is CASSQETVAGSRGYTF. The CDR3 bases are TGCGCCAGCAGCCAAGAAACTGTTGCGGGGAGTCGGGGTTACACCTTC. This rearrangement joins TRBV4-1 to TRBJ1-2; D is uncertain. CDR1 is MGHRA and CDR2 is YSYEKL in the germline V gene. Trimming shortened V by 0 bases and J by 11 bases, and 22 bases separated the two germline ends. The CDR3 loop spans 16 amino acids.